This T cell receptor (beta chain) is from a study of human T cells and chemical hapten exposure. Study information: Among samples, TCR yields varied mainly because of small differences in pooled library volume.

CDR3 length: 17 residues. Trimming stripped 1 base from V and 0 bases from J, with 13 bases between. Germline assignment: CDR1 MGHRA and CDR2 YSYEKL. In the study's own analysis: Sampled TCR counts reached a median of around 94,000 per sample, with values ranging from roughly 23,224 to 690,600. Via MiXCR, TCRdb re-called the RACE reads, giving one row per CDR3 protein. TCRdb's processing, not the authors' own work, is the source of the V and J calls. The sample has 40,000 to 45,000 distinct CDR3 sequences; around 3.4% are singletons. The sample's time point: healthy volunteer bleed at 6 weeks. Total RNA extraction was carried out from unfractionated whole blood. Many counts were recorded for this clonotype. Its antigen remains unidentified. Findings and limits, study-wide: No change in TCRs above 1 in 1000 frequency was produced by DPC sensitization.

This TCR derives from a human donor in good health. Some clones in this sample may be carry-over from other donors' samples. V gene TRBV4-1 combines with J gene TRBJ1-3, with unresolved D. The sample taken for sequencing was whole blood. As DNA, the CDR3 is TGCGCCAGCAGCCAAGTAAACACGGCTAGCTCTGGAAACACCATATATTTT. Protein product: CASSQVNTASSGNTIYF.